One and the same sample provided the 27 T cell receptor beta chains below, sequenced in a study of T cell changes during pregnancy in multiple sclerosis. The assay was immunoSEQ multiplex PCR, and TCRdb's table has in-frame clones only and misses some. The sample yields approximately 130,000 clones, roughly 95% seen once. The material was peripheral blood, obtained after pregnancy. These receptors were taken from a female donor with multiple sclerosis, enrolled in a pregnancy study.

The chain links TRBV7-2 to TRBJ2-7; tentatively, D is TRBD2 (5 bases). CDR1 and CDR2 (germline): SGHTA, FQGNSA. CDR3 length: 14 amino acids. Trimming left V 4 bases short and J 3 bases short, with 13 bases between. The CDR3 coding sequence is TGTGCCAGCAGCTACGGACTTACCATCTACGAGCAGTACTTC. Its translation is CASSYGLTIYEQYF.

The chain combines TRBV6-5 with TRBJ2-4; 9 bases align to TRBD1. Trimming at V came to 7 bases and at J to 6 bases, leaving 7 bases not matched to a gene. This CDR3 spans 14 amino acids. CDR1 is MNHEY, CDR2 SVGAGI, per germline. The CDR3 region has the DNA TGTGCCAGCACCGTGCCGGGACAGGGAAACATTCAGTACTTC. This sequence encodes CASTVPGQGNIQYF.

The count of this clone is one. V gene TRBV10-2 combines with J gene TRBJ1-5; 10 positions agree with TRBD1. The CDR3 consists of 15 residues. Trimming removed 3 bases from V and 3 bases from J; junction bases left unmatched: 2. Germline CDR1 reads WSHSY; CDR2 reads SAAADI. The CDR3 sequence is CASSEGTGANQPQHF. As DNA, the CDR3 is TGCGCCAGCAGTGAAGGGACAGGGGCCAATCAGCCCCAGCATTTT.

This sequence joins TRBV10-3 and TRBJ1-1; D not resolved. Germline V lookup: CDR1 ENHRY, CDR2 SYGVKD. The V end lost 7 bases, the J end lost 2 bases, and 14 bases lay between the germline ends. This CDR3 is 14 amino acids long. In DNA form, the CDR3 reads TGTGCCATCACCGAGGGAGGTTTTAACACTGAAGCTTTCTTT. This codes for CAITEGGFNTEAFF.

This clone was seen once. This sequence joins TRBV13 and TRBJ2-3; the match to TRBD1 covers 7 bases. The germline CDR1 and CDR2 sequences are PRHDT and FYEKMQ (reference sequence). The trim removed 2 bases at V and 4 bases at J, leaving 12 bases unmatched. This CDR3 has 17 residues. CDR3 protein: CASSLPSGPTGADTQYF. The DNA for the CDR3 is TGTGCCAGCAGCTTACCCTCCGGCCCTACAGGGGCAGATACGCAGTATTTT.

The V gene is TRBV27, the J gene TRBJ2-7, with 10 positions matching TRBD2. Trimming removed 2 bases from V and 1 base from J; junction bases left unmatched: 5. The CDR3 length is 16 residues. The germline CDR1 and CDR2 sequences are MNHEY and SMNVEV (reference sequence). The CDR3 here is CASSLASGSGSYEQYF. In DNA, the CDR3 is TGTGCCAGCAGTTTAGCTAGCGGGAGTGGTTCCTACGAGCAGTACTTC.

The V gene is TRBV2, the J gene TRBJ2-7; D possibly corresponds to TRBD1 (5 bases). This CDR3 has 12 residues. The V gene lost 5 bases and the J gene lost 6 bases, with 11 bases spanning the gap. In germline, CDR1 is SNHLY, CDR2 FYNNEI. CDR3: CASSTPDTEQYF. The CDR3 region has the DNA TGTGCCAGCAGTACCCCGGACACCGAGCAGTACTTC.

As concerns this clone: Its ends do not fully match the called genes, so a read error is possible. The gene calls are TRBV6-1 and TRBJ2-3, with 13 bases aligning to TRBD2. Germline assignment: CDR1 MNHNS and CDR2 SASEGT. The CDR3 covers 15 residues. As DNA, the CDR3 is TGTGCCGGCAGTCCACCTTGGACTAGCGGGAGCGCGCAGTATTTT. Its translation is CAGSPPWTSGSAQYF.

This chain links TRBV5-6 with TRBJ2-3; the D is unclear. The germline CDR1 and CDR2 sequences are SGHDT and YYEEEE. This CDR3 is 13 amino acids long. The V and J ends lost 2 bases and 2 bases respectively, with 6 bases between them. The CDR3: CASSFQNTDTQYF. The DNA of the CDR3 is TGTGCCAGCAGCTTTCAAAACACAGATACGCAGTATTTT. Filled out from reference TRBV5-6 and TRBJ2-3, the complete variable domain reads DAGVTQSPTHLIKTRGQQVTLRCSPKSGHDTVSWYQQALGQGPQFIFQYYEEEERQRGNFPDRFSGHQFPNYSSELNVNALLLGDSALYLCASSFQNTDTQYFGPGTRLTVL.

The chain has TRBV5-1 and TRBJ2-1; D is possibly TRBD2 (6 bases). Per the germline V gene, CDR1 is SGHRS and CDR2 is YFSETQ. The length of the CDR3 is 15 residues. Trimming pared 4 bases from V and 6 bases from J, leaving 17 bases between. CDR3 DNA sequence: TGCGCCAGCAGCGGAAACACGGGAGCCTTCAATGAGCAGTTCTTC. The encoded protein is CASSGNTGAFNEQFF.

The chain links TRBV7-2 to TRBJ1-2; D gene ambiguous. Trimming shortened V by 1 base and J by 2 bases, and 5 bases separated the two germline ends. This CDR3 comprises 13 residues. The germline V gene has CDR1 SGHTA and CDR2 FQGNSA. The CDR3 bases are TGTGCCAGCAGCTTAGGCCAGAACTATGGCTACACCTTC. Residues: CASSLGQNYGYTF.

The chain couples TRBV29-1 to TRBJ2-5; 12 positions agree with TRBD2. This CDR3 comprises 18 residues. J lost 4 bases, V lost 6 bases, and 18 bases had no gene match. Germline V gene lookup returns CDR1 SQVTM and CDR2 ANQGSEA. CDR3 sequence (DNA): TGCAGCGTCCTTTCGAAGGCTAGCGGGAGGGCCGTAGGAGAGACCCAGTACTTC. It translates to CSVLSKASGRAVGETQYF.

The genes are TRBV19 and TRBJ2-1; TRBD2 agrees at 14 bases. Germline V gene data show CDR1 as LNHDA and CDR2 as SQIVND (reference sequence). V lost 6 bases to trimming and J lost 6 bases; unmatched junction nucleotides: 4. This CDR3 contains 15 residues. In nucleotides, the CDR3 is TGTGCCAGTAGCATGGGGACTAGCGGGAGCAATGAGCAGTTCTTC. It yields the protein CASSMGTSGSNEQFF.

This chain joins TRBV5-1 and TRBJ1-4; 10 bases fit TRBD1. After removal of 4 bases from V and 0 bases from J, the junction contained 3 bases not matched to a gene. The length of the CDR3 is 16 residues. Per germline, CDR1 SGHRS and CDR2 YFSETQ. CDR3 sequence (DNA): TGCGCCAGCAGCGGGACAGGGGATGCAACTAATGAAAAACTGTTTTTT. Translation: CASSGTGDATNEKLFF.

This clone was detected only once. The V gene is TRBV7-2, the J gene TRBJ1-5; D gene unclear. The V gene lost 3 bases and the J gene lost 6 bases, with 9 bases spanning the gap. CDR3 length: 13 amino acids. The germline gives CDR1 SGHTA, CDR2 FQGNSA. As DNA, the CDR3 is TGTGCCAGCAGCTTTCCGGGTAGTCAGCCCCAGCATTTT. Its protein is CASSFPGSQPQHF.

The chain has TRBV7-9 and TRBJ2-4, with D possibly TRBD2 on 5 matching bases. V lost 1 base and J lost 1, with 14 bases in between. This CDR3 is 17 amino acids long. Germline V gives CDR1 SEHNR, CDR2 FQNEAQ (reference sequence). The CDR3 protein is CASSLDPTGSAKNIQYF. Here the CDR3 DNA reads TGTGCCAGCAGCTTAGACCCGACGGGGTCGGCCAAAAACATTCAGTACTTC.

The chain has TRBV4-3 and TRBJ1-1; TRBD1 is a possible D gene (5 bases). Germline assignment: CDR1 LGHNA and CDR2 YSLEER. The V gene lost 0 bases and the J gene lost 0 bases, with 11 bases spanning the gap. The CDR3 runs 16 residues. The CDR3 is CASSQERTMLNTEAFF. As DNA, the CDR3 is TGCGCCAGCAGCCAAGAGAGGACAATGTTGAACACTGAAGCTTTCTTT.

J is TRBJ1-1 and V is TRBV6-5; possible D gene TRBD1, 6 bases. Trimming removed 8 bases from V and 2 bases from J, with 12 bases in between. Looked up from germline, CDR1 is MNHEY and CDR2 is SVGAGI. The CDR3 totals 13 residues. The CDR3 DNA follows: TGTGCCAGCCACAGGGAAATTAACACTGAAGCTTTCTTT. Translation: CASHREINTEAFF.

The chain couples TRBV27 to TRBJ1-2; 8 positions match TRBD1. This CDR3 contains 15 residues. In germline, CDR1 is MNHEY, CDR2 SMNVEV (reference sequence). V shed 3 bases, J shed 2 bases, and the junction held 5 bases outside the gene matches. The CDR3 nucleotides read TGTGCCAGCAGTTTCACAGGGGGTCAGAACTATGGCTACACCTTC. It translates to CASSFTGGQNYGYTF.

A word on this clone: At one end the junction does not follow the germline gene, possibly because of a read error. The J gene is TRBJ1-2, the V gene TRBV14; no firm D call. This CDR3 contains 12 residues. Germline values: CDR1 SGHDN, CDR2 FVKESK. The CDR3 sequence is CASSPPGGDSVF. In DNA, the CDR3 is TGTGCCAGCAGCCCCCCGGGCGGGGATTCTGTCTTC.

V and J are TRBV10-2 and TRBJ1-2; the match to TRBD1 covers 10 bases. The CDR3 runs to 12 residues. Germline trimming cut 9 bases from V and 6 bases from J; bases unmatched to any gene: 4. Germline V CDR1 and CDR2: WSHSY, SAAADI. The CDR3 DNA reads as TGCGCCAGTTCGGGACAGGGGAATGGCTACACCTTC. It specifies CASSGQGNGYTF.

The genes are TRBV5-1 and TRBJ2-5, with D perhaps TRBD1 (6 bases). This CDR3 has 14 residues. V was cut by 0 bases and J by 5 bases, with 11 bases left in between. Germline-derived CDR1 and CDR2 are SGHRS and YFSETQ. The CDR3 DNA sequence: TGCGCCAGCAGCTTGGTGACAGGAATGGAGACCCAGTACTTC. It translates to CASSLVTGMETQYF.

The chain is built from TRBV7-8 and TRBJ2-5; weak D call: TRBD2 (6 bases). Trimming took 7 bases from V and 1 from J, leaving 13 bases between them. Germline loops: CDR1 SGHVS, CDR2 FQNEAQ. The CDR3 extends over 14 amino acids. The CDR3 coding sequence is TGTGCCAGCACGCGTGGGAGGACCCAAGAGACCCAGTACTTC. This translates into CASTRGRTQETQYF.

This chain connects TRBV5-4 to TRBJ1-2, with no clear D. The CDR3 runs 14 residues. V lost 2 bases and J lost 4, with 12 bases in between. Germline V CDR1 and CDR2: SGHNT, YYREEE (reference sequence). In DNA, the CDR3 is TGTGCCAGCAGCTTTCGGACTTCCGGCTATGGCTACACCTTC. Its translation: CASSFRTSGYGYTF.

This sequence joins TRBV5-8 and TRBJ2-2; 7 bases line up with TRBD1. V gave up 4 bases and J gave up 6 bases; unmatched junction bases: 9. Looked up from germline, CDR1 is SGHTS and CDR2 is YDEGEE. CDR3 length: 15 amino acids. The CDR3 loop reads CASSLKGAGAGELFF. The CDR3 bases are TGTGCCAGCAGCCTTAAGGGGGCGGGCGCCGGGGAGCTGTTTTTT.

The chain couples TRBV28 to TRBJ2-4; 8 bases line up with TRBD2. This CDR3 comprises 14 residues. Germline CDR1 MDHEN, CDR2 SYDVKM. J gave up 8 bases and V 3 bases, and 6 bases lay outside the gene matches. The CDR3 sequence: CASSFSSGSDIQYF. DNA of the CDR3: TGTGCCAGCAGTTTCTCCAGCGGGAGTGACATTCAGTACTTC.

The chain recombines TRBV7-8 with TRBJ2-5, with D possibly TRBD2 on 6 matching bases. V lost 3 bases to trimming and J lost 4 bases, with 9 bases between them. The germline CDR1 and CDR2 sequences are SGHVS and FQNEAQ. This CDR3 comprises 13 residues. Here the CDR3 reads CASSFFGGETQYF. CDR3 coding DNA: TGTGCCAGCAGCTTCTTCGGGGGAGAGACCCAGTACTTC.